This T cell receptor (beta chain) was documented in a study of PD-L1 blockade in urothelial cancer. Study details: Male patients with bladder-origin urothelial cancer numbered about 90% of the 29. Blood was subjected to analysis at 3 weeks (second dose) and 6 weeks following treatment start.

There are 11 residues in the CDR3. Deletions cut 5 bases from V and 7 bases from J, with 5 bases between. From germline, CDR1 is MDHEN and CDR2 SYDVKM. As to time point: pretreatment peripheral blood. Urothelial carcinoma, locally advanced or metastatic, affected the patients. Generated by immunoSEQ multiplex PCR, the TCRdb table keeps only in-frame clones and is missing some. The table shows about 38,000 clones, with around 85% occurring only once. The rearrangement uses TRBV28 and TRBJ2-2; D ambiguous. The input for sequencing was PBMCs, taken around atezolizumab (anti-PD-L1) treatment. The source of this sequence is a man older than 75 with urothelial cancer. DNA of the CDR3: TGTGCCAGCAGTCTTATCGGGGAGCTGTTTTTT. Protein product: CASSLIGELFF.